This TCR beta chain originates from a study of tumor-infiltrating lymphocytes in primary liver carcinoma. Trimming took off 3 bases at V and 4 bases at J, with 14 bases between the two ends. Per the germline V gene, CDR1 is MDHEN and CDR2 is SYDVKM. CDR3 length: 15 amino acids. In regard to this clonotype: The antigen remains undetermined.

From approximately 550 ng of total RNA, TCR beta-specific cDNA was reverse-transcribed using a constant-region primer. Three nested multiplex PCR rounds, a slightly modified ARM-PCR, produced the libraries for TCR beta. Both of the initial two PCR rounds ran for around 9 cycles and employed TRBV1-TRBV30 forward primers alongside a C-beta reverse primer. TCRdb independently ran MiXCR on the multiplex PCR reads; one entry per CDR3 protein. The table shows about 120,000 distinct CDR3 sequences, with approximately 68% occurring only once. It was from roughly 20-30 mg of unsorted bulk tissue that RNA and DNA were co-extracted. Patients carried chronic HBV infection without prior treatment. Whole-study findings and limits: Relative to blood, tumors carried a significantly larger fraction of the repertoire in their top 250 clones (p = 0.039).

The specimen sequenced was tumor-adjacent normal liver tissue. This rearrangement joins TRBV28 to TRBJ2-3, with D unclear. The receptor was derived from a woman aged 60-70 years with primary liver carcinoma and hepatitis B virus infection. The CDR3 protein is CASSFPREYADTQYF. The CDR3 nucleotides are TGTGCCAGCAGTTTCCCCCGAGAGTACGCAGATACGCAGTATTTT.